This paragraph covers one T cell receptor (beta chain) sequence. The table came from immunoSEQ multiplex PCR; TCRdb's copy has only in-frame clones and leaves some out. The data hold 35,000 to 45,000 clones, with 80% to 90% observed a single time. There are 16 residues in the CDR3. The germline V gene encodes CDR1 SGHRS and CDR2 YFSETQ. J lost 5 bases, V lost 1 base, and 8 bases had no gene match. These data are taken from a study of PD-L1 blockade in urothelial cancer. The receptor was derived from a man in his 60s with urothelial cancer. The sample in question was PBMCs, obtained around atezolizumab (anti-PD-L1) treatment. V is TRBV5-1 and J is TRBJ2-1, with 8 bases matching TRBD2. This chain's CDR3 is CASSLHQRGSNNEQFF. CDR3 DNA sequence: TGCGCCAGCAGCTTGCACCAGCGGGGGTCTAACAATGAGCAGTTCTTC.